This passage covers 28 T cell receptor beta chains from one sample sequenced in a study of Ad26.COV2.S vaccination and SARS-CoV-2 variants. Documented treatment: some 20 received Ad26.COV2.S at low or high dose, single or two shots; about 5 received placebo; per-sample allocation not given. Vaccine and placebo recipients were sampled on day 63 after the first injection. Method: immunoSEQ multiplex PCR; TCRdb's copy keeps in-frame clones and lacks some. The table lists roughly 320,000 clones, 70% to 90% of them singletons. The sequencing used peripheral blood, collected in a trial of Ad26.COV2.S vaccine versus placebo. The receptors were sampled from a person between 18 and 65 years old who received the Ad26.COV2.S COVID-19 vaccine or a placebo.

The J gene is TRBJ1-6, the V gene TRBV19, with a tentative D call TRBD1 (6 bases). V lost 5 bases and J lost 9, with 20 bases in between. The CDR3 runs to 16 residues. CDR1 is LNHDA and CDR2 is SQIVND in the germline V gene (reference sequence). The CDR3 loop is CASSGTGLLFASPLHF. CDR3 DNA sequence: TGTGCCAGTAGTGGTACAGGGTTATTGTTTGCTTCACCCCTCCACTTT.

V is TRBV15 and J is TRBJ1-5; D not resolved. The CDR3 extends over 18 amino acids. The germline CDR1 and CDR2 sequences are LNHNV and YYDKDF (reference sequence). The V gene lost 1 base and the J gene lost 6 bases, with 22 bases spanning the gap. The CDR3 sequence: CATSRVEIRRGWGQPQHF. The CDR3 nucleotides are TGTGCCACCAGCAGAGTTGAAATTCGTAGAGGATGGGGTCAGCCCCAGCATTTT.

The chain combines TRBV10-1 with TRBJ2-3, with 11 bases matching TRBD2. Germline lookup yields CDR1 WNHNN and CDR2 SYGVQD (reference sequence). This CDR3 region has 16 residues. V was clipped by 4 bases and J by 7 bases; unmatched bases: 10. CDR3 sequence reads: CASSAEELAGVYTQYF. The CDR3 bases are TGCGCCAGCAGTGCCGAAGAACTAGCGGGGGTGTATACGCAGTATTTT.

The chain employs TRBV3-1 (or the pseudogene TRBV3-2) and TRBJ2-5; D not resolved. CDR1 is LGHDT and CDR2 is YNNKEL in the germline V gene (reference sequence). CDR3 length equals 11 residues. V was shortened by 6 bases and J by 5 bases, with 7 bases between the two germline ends. Written as DNA, the CDR3 is TGTGCCAGCAGTAGACCCGAGACCCAGTACTTC. It translates to CASSRPETQYF.

This clone was counted once. The chain links TRBV19 to TRBJ1-2, with a tentative D call TRBD1 (6 bases). The CDR3 totals 19 residues. Germline CDR1 LNHDA, CDR2 SQIVND (reference sequence). With 3 bases removed from V and 0 bases from J, the gap between germline ends came to 23 bases. This CDR3 reads CASSIYQAAGANPNYGYTF. The CDR3 DNA reads as TGTGCCAGTAGTATTTACCAGGCGGCAGGGGCGAACCCTAACTATGGCTACACCTTC.

V usage is TRBV29-1 and J usage is TRBJ1-1; TRBD1 agrees at 9 bases. Trimming took 2 bases from V and 1 from J; bases not matched to a gene: 8. Germline-derived CDR1 and CDR2 are SQVTM and ANQGSEA. The CDR3 loop spans 16 amino acids. CDR3 in DNA: TGCAGCGTTGAACCCCGCTGGGACAGGGAGAACACTGAAGCTTTCTTT. Translated: CSVEPRWDRENTEAFF.

The chain uses TRBV4-1 and TRBJ1-5, with 7 positions matching TRBD1. Germline V gives CDR1 MGHRA, CDR2 YSYEKL. There are 13 residues in the CDR3. Losses at the gene ends were 6 bases for V and 7 bases for J; bases not matched to a gene: 6. The CDR3 nucleotides are TGCGCCAGCAGTCGGGACAGTCGGCAGCCCCAGCATTTT. It translates to CASSRDSRQPQHF.

To note about this clone: Other DNA variants within this sample encode the same CDR3. This rearrangement joins TRBV3-1 (or the pseudogene TRBV3-2) to TRBJ1-2; maybe TRBD1 (5 bases). V was cut by 0 bases and J by 7 bases, with 12 bases left in between. Germline values: CDR1 LGHDT, CDR2 YNNKEL (reference sequence). The CDR3 extends over 14 amino acids. This CDR3 is CASSQDLGRGGYTF. The CDR3 nucleotides are TGTGCCAGCAGCCAAGATCTCGGGAGGGGTGGCTACACCTTC.

This chain joins TRBV6-2 or TRBV6-3 and TRBJ1-2; D uncertain. This CDR3 contains 16 residues. CDR1 and CDR2 (germline): MNHEY, SVGEGT. Trimming cost V 4 bases and J 3 bases, with 18 bases left between them. The DNA of the CDR3 is TGTGCCAGCAGTTCTGCAACGTGGGGATCCGACTATGGCTACACCTTC. It translates to CASSSATWGSDYGYTF.

This chain connects TRBV5-1 to TRBJ1-3; TRBD1 agrees at 9 bases. CDR1 is SGHRS and CDR2 is YFSETQ in the germline V gene. After removal of 4 bases from V and 8 bases from J, the junction contained 4 bases not matched to a gene. This CDR3 is 13 amino acids long. This CDR3 is CASSPQGADTIYF. As DNA, the CDR3 is TGCGCCAGCAGCCCACAGGGGGCTGACACCATATATTTT.

This rearrangement joins TRBV27 to TRBJ1-6, with D tentatively TRBD1 (6 bases). Trimming took off 7 bases at V and 7 bases at J, with 14 bases between the two ends. The germline CDR1 and CDR2 sequences are MNHEY and SMNVEV (reference sequence). The CDR3 sequence is 14 residues long. This CDR3 is CASTPGARNSPLHF. The CDR3 region has the DNA TGTGCCAGCACCCCGGGGGCTCGGAATTCACCCCTCCACTTT.

The CDR3: CASSFGQGNTIYF. The CDR3 DNA follows: TGTGCCAGCAGCTTTGGACAGGGAAACACCATATATTTT. The chain is built from TRBV9 and TRBJ1-3, with D possibly TRBD1 on 6 matching bases. V was pared by 4 bases and J by 4 bases, with 9 bases between. Germline V CDR1 and CDR2: SGDLS, YYNGEE. CDR3 length: 13 residues.

The chain joins TRBV18 to TRBJ1-4; a weak D match, TRBD1 (6 bases). Trimming left V 3 bases short and J 8 bases short, with 16 bases between. The CDR3 length is 15 residues. Germline CDR1 reads KGHSH; CDR2 reads LQKENI. The CDR3 region is CASSPWDTVKEKLFF. The DNA for the CDR3 is TGTGCCAGCTCACCTTGGGACACCGTAAAGGAAAAACTGTTTTTT.

The V and J genes are TRBV20-1 and TRBJ2-7; possibly TRBD1 or TRBD2 for D (5 bases each). Germline CDR1 and CDR2: DFQATT and SNEGSKA (reference sequence). This CDR3 is built from 14 residues. The germline V and J ends were trimmed by 3 bases and 3 bases, with 15 bases remaining between them. The CDR3 DNA is TGCAGTGCTAGTGCTTCGGGACCCCGCTACGAGCAGTACTTC. This encodes CSASASGPRYEQYF.

The V call is TRBV7-9, the J call TRBJ1-5; D is uncertain. Trimming took off 3 bases at V and 3 bases at J, with 15 bases between the two ends. This CDR3 spans 16 amino acids. CDR1 and CDR2 (germline): SEHNR, FQNEAQ (reference sequence). The CDR3 coding sequence is TGTGCCAGCAGCTTCGGCAGCCAGGACCACAATCAGCCCCAGCATTTT. Amino acids: CASSFGSQDHNQPQHF.

This rearrangement joins TRBV7-2 to TRBJ2-1, with D perhaps matching TRBD1 (5 bases). The germline gives CDR1 SGHTA, CDR2 FQGNSA. The CDR3 has 15 residues. V lost 2 bases and J 2 bases, leaving 10 bases between the germline ends. CDR3 nucleotide sequence: TGTGCCAGCAGCTTAAGACAGCTCACCTACAATGAGCAGTTCTTC. As protein: CASSLRQLTYNEQFF.

This chain links TRBV19 with TRBJ1-2; no reliable D call. This CDR3 spans 15 amino acids. V was clipped by 6 bases and J by 0 bases, with 14 bases between them. Germline V gene data show CDR1 as LNHDA and CDR2 as SQIVND (reference sequence). This chain's CDR3 is CASRLRDGSNYGYTF. The DNA for the CDR3 is TGTGCCAGTAGACTAAGGGATGGGTCTAACTATGGCTACACCTTC.

J is TRBJ2-7 and V is TRBV2; 7 bases align to TRBD2. CDR1 SNHLY and CDR2 FYNNEI come from the germline V gene. With 2 bases clipped from V and 3 bases from J, the junction kept 7 bases outside the gene matches. The length of the CDR3 is 15 residues. The CDR3 DNA reads as TGTGCCAGCAGTGAAAACGGGGGGAGGGTCTACGAGCAGTACTTC. Translation: CASSENGGRVYEQYF.

The chain combines TRBV6-2 or TRBV6-3 with TRBJ2-5, with D uncertain. The CDR3 spans 13 residues. Germline V gene lookup returns CDR1 MNHEY and CDR2 SVGEGT. The V end lost 5 bases, the J end lost 4 bases, and 11 bases lay between the germline ends. CDR3 nucleotide sequence: TGTGCCAGCAGTACAAAAAACGGAGAGACCCAGTACTTC. Amino acid sequence: CASSTKNGETQYF.

This clone has a single count. This chain joins TRBV5-1 and TRBJ2-3; 7 nucleotides match TRBD2. This CDR3 contains 14 residues. The ends lost 4 bases at V and 6 bases at J; junction bases unmatched: 8. Germline assignment: CDR1 SGHRS and CDR2 YFSETQ. CDR3 region: CASSAGRERDTQYF. In nucleotides, the CDR3 is TGCGCCAGCAGCGCGGGGCGGGAGAGGGATACGCAGTATTTT.

The chain links TRBV7-9 to TRBJ1-1; D possibly corresponds to TRBD1 (5 bases). This CDR3 comprises 14 residues. Germline CDR1 reads SEHNR; CDR2 reads FQNEAQ (reference sequence). V was clipped by 5 bases and J by 1 base, with 11 bases between them. CDR3 amino acids: CASSRGLQNTEAFF. The DNA for the CDR3 is TGTGCCAGCAGCCGGGGACTGCAGAACACTGAAGCTTTCTTT.

This chain joins TRBV5-1 and TRBJ1-2; D is unclear. Between the trimmed V and J ends, which lost 7 bases and 9 bases, there was a span of 19 bases. Germline CDR1 SGHRS, CDR2 YFSETQ. CDR3 size: 13 residues. CDR3 amino acids: CASYSPREGSYTF. In DNA, the CDR3 is TGCGCCAGCTACTCACCCCGGGAGGGAAGCTACACCTTC.

The V call is TRBV7-9, the J call TRBJ1-4, with D maybe TRBD1 (6 bases). Deletions cut 5 bases from V and 7 bases from J, with 14 bases between. Germline V gene lookup returns CDR1 SEHNR and CDR2 FQNEAQ (reference sequence). The CDR3 totals 14 residues. Here the CDR3 reads CASSTRGWSEKLFF. CDR3 bases: TGTGCCAGCAGCACCAGGGGTTGGAGTGAAAAACTGTTTTTT.

The rearrangement links TRBV5-1 to TRBJ1-2; 8 bases fit TRBD1. With V trimmed by 0 bases and J by 4 bases, 5 bases remained unmatched. From germline, CDR1 is SGHRS and CDR2 YFSETQ. The CDR3 runs to 15 residues. The CDR3 protein is CASSLEQGVVYGYTF. The CDR3 DNA reads as TGCGCCAGCAGCTTGGAACAGGGGGTGGTCTATGGCTACACCTTC.

The V call is TRBV19, the J call TRBJ1-5; 9 bases match TRBD1. Germline V gene data show CDR1 as LNHDA and CDR2 as SQIVND (reference sequence). This CDR3 has 14 amino acids. The V segment lost 8 bases and the J segment 3 bases; nucleotides outside the gene matches: 5. The CDR3, as DNA: TGTGCCAGTGGAACAGGGGGCGTCAATCAGCCCCAGCATTTT. Residues: CASGTGGVNQPQHF.

The gene calls are TRBV5-1 and TRBJ2-3, with 13 bases fitting TRBD2. The CDR3 consists of 20 residues. The germline V gene encodes CDR1 SGHRS and CDR2 YFSETQ. J lost 0 bases, V lost 4 bases, and 14 bases had no gene match. CDR3 amino acids: CASSPGHGLAGASSTDTQYF. The CDR3 DNA sequence: TGCGCCAGCAGCCCCGGCCACGGACTAGCGGGGGCTTCTAGCACAGATACGCAGTATTTT. Full variable domain (missing parts from reference TRBV5-1 and TRBJ2-3): KAGVTQTPRYLIKTRGQQVTLSCSPISGHRSVSWYQQTPGQGLQFLFEYFSETQRNKGNFPGRFSGRQFSNSRSEMNVSTLELGDSALYLCASSPGHGLAGASSTDTQYFGPGTRLTVL.

This clone occurred a few times. The chain has TRBV7-9 and TRBJ2-7; D gene unclear. The CDR3 sequence is 15 residues long. The germline gives CDR1 SEHNR, CDR2 FQNEAQ (reference sequence). V lost 0 bases and J 3 bases, leaving 12 bases between the germline ends. The CDR3 DNA follows: TGTGCCAGCAGCTTAGCAGGGTTCCTAGACTACGAGCAGTACTTC. Translating it yields CASSLAGFLDYEQYF. The full variable domain, completed using reference TRBV7-9 and TRBJ2-7, is DTGVSQNPRHKITKRGQNVTFRCDPISEHNRLYWYRQTLGQGPEFLTYFQNEAQLEKSRLLSDRFSAERPKGSFSTLEIQRTEQGDSAMYLCASSLAGFLDYEQYFGPGTRLTVT.

The CDR3 spells CASSRTASYNEQFF. DNA for the CDR3: TGTGCCAGCAGTCGGACTGCCTCCTACAATGAGCAGTTCTTC. The chain joins TRBV11-2 to TRBJ2-1; D is perhaps TRBD2 (5 bases). Germline V gene data show CDR1 as SGHAT and CDR2 as FQNNGV. The CDR3 is made up of 14 amino acids. V lost 6 bases to trimming and J lost 0 bases, with 9 bases between them.